This T cell receptor (beta chain) was sequenced in a study of breast tumors, draining lymph nodes, adjacent tissues (dated by TCRdb to 2015 to 2016). Regarding the study in general: The study compared TCR beta repertoires across tumor, adjacent nontumor tissue and axillary lymph nodes from breast cancer patients. The study was designed to assess the relationships and possible T-cell exchange between tumor, surrounding tissue and draining lymph node repertoires in human breast cancer.

Overall study results and their limits: The data were considered consistent with most tumor T cells being derived from the lymph node and subsequently expanding within tumor tissue. The similarity between tumor and nontumor tissue repertoires was significantly greater in luminal-like breast cancer than in basal-like breast cancer. Tumors showed preferential V and J gene usage, and their T-cell repertoire diversity fell below that of lymph nodes yet above that of nontumor tissue. The conclusion that tumor T cells originate in lymph nodes was presented as consistent with a hypothesis rather than as directly demonstrated.

This clonotype was found once. Its specific antigen is unknown. Base qualities are not provided; no much larger clone lies one nucleotide away. A single read constitutes weak evidence. V is pared back by 5 bases and J by 2 bases, with 9 bases lying between the germline termini. Taken from the germline V gene, the CDR1 and CDR2 loops are MNHEY and SVGEGT. From its cysteine to its phenylalanine, the CDR3 spans 13 amino acids. Only the CDR3 region is kept as DNA, spanning 39 bases read in frame from base 1. The instrument was an Illumina HiSeq 2000. Multiplex PCR amplification was used to generate the TCR beta chain libraries. The amplified TCR beta chain products were analyzed by high-throughput sequencing. TCRdb reprocessed the public reads (quality trimming at Q25 with fastp, clone calling with MiXCR) and kept in-frame beta chains. Each CDR3 protein gets just one entry, which takes the most common genes and DNA from the rows behind it. The sample table lists some 150,000 distinct CDR3 sequences, 20% to 25% of them with a count of one. The top ten hold just over 2.5% of the sample.

The lymph node samples were taken from the axillary draining lymph nodes of breast cancer patients. The chain uses TRBV6-2 or TRBV6-3 and TRBJ1-2; a tentative D match to TRBD1 spans 5 bases. Source material: axillary lymph node tissue. This receptor was identified in a female donor with breast cancer. Some clones in this sample may be carry-over from other donors' samples. The nucleotide sequence reads TGTGCCAGCAGTGAGGCAGGGAACTATGGCTACACCTTC. This codes for CASSEAGNYGYTF.